This T cell receptor (beta chain) was profiled in a study of blood T cell repertoires in COVID-19. Here immunoSEQ multiplex PCR was the method, and the copy in TCRdb shows in-frame clones only, minus some. The data show 130,000 to 150,000 clones, with approximately 89% seen just once and around 1.5% held by the top ten. The V gene end was trimmed by 3 bases and the J gene end by 7 bases; junction bases not matched to a gene: 7. Germline V CDR1 and CDR2: SGHDT, YYEEEE. This CDR3 has 13 amino acids. The chain combines TRBV5-6 with TRBJ2-7, with 7 nucleotides matching TRBD1. The specimen was peripheral blood. The clonotype comes from a human donor in a cohort sampled during active COVID-19. The CDR3: CASSYDRAGEQYF. CDR3 sequence (DNA): TGTGCCAGCAGCTATGACAGGGCTGGGGAGCAGTACTTC.